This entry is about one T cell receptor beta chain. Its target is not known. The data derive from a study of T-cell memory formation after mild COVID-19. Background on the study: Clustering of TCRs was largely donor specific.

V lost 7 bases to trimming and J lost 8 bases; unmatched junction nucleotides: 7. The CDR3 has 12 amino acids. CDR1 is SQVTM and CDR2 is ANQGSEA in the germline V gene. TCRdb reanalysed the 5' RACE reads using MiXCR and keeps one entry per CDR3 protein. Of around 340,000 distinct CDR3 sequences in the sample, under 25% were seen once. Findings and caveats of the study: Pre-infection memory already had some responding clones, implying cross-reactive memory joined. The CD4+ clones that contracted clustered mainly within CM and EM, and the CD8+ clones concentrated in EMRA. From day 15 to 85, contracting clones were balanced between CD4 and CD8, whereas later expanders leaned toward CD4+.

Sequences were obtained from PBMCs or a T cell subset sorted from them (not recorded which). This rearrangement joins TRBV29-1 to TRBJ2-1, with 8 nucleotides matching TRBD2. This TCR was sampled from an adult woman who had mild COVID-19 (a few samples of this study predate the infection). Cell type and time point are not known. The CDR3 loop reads CSAPGLDYEQFF. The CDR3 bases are TGCAGCGCTCCGGGACTAGACTATGAGCAGTTCTTC.